A selection of T cell receptor beta chains follows, all from one sample in a study of cytomegalovirus exposure and HLA in healthy donors. Produced via immunoSEQ multiplex PCR; TCRdb's table is partial and in-frame only. This sample carries about 190,000 clones, around 75% of them seen once, and the ten largest clones take 1.5% to 2%. Sequenced input: PBMCs. Receptors were obtained from a woman between 45 and 60 years old in good health and CMV-seronegative. The CDR3 runs from the conserved cysteine through the conserved F or W. A D gene is named only where the DNA matches it firmly. A row's size may be missing; if present it is once, few, many or a size class.

length	V	D	J	size	DNA	CDR3
16	TRBV9	-	TRBJ2-3	-	TGTGCCAGCAGCGCCCCCTCTAACCCCTCCACAGATACGCAGTATTTT	CASSAPSNPSTDTQYF
17	TRBV19	-	TRBJ1-1	-	TGTGCCAGTAGTCCTCCCCTGGGAGGGGCGTTGAACACTGAAGCTTTCTTT	CASSPPLGGALNTEAFF
15	TRBV9	TRBD1	TRBJ2-7	-	TGTGCCAGCAGCGTAGGTCAACAGGGGCCTAACGAGCAGTACTTC	CASSVGQQGPNEQYF
11	TRBV20-1	-	TRBJ1-1	-	TGCAGTGTTCGACGGGGGACTGAAGCTTTCTTT	CSVRRGTEAFF
16	TRBV4-3	TRBD1	TRBJ1-5	few	TGCGCCAGCAGCCAAGAAGTTAGGACAGGGAATCAGCCCCAGCATTTT	CASSQEVRTGNQPQHF
14	TRBV7-9	-	TRBJ2-5	once	TGTGCCAGCAGCTTAGGGGCAGGGTCAGAGACCCAGTACTTC	CASSLGAGSETQYF
15	TRBV7-9	-	TRBJ2-5	-	TGTGCCAGCAGCTTCCCAGGGCAGCGACAAGAGACCCAGTACTTC	CASSFPGQRQETQYF
12	TRBV29-1	TRBD2	TRBJ2-1	-	TGCAGCGTTCGACTAGCGGGAACTGAGCAGTTCTTC	CSVRLAGTEQFF
15	TRBV7-9	TRBD2	TRBJ2-1	-	TGTGCCAGCAGCTTTCTAGCGGGAGGGCCCAGTGAGCAGTTCTTC	CASSFLAGGPSEQFF
15	TRBV19	-	TRBJ1-1	-	TGTGCCAGTAGTCCCGCCGGGGTATTGAACACTGAAGCTTTCTTT	CASSPAGVLNTEAFF
16	TRBV5-4	TRBD2	TRBJ2-3	-	TGTGCCAGCAGCTGGGGGTCTAGCGGGGGCTCGGATACGCAGTATTTT	CASSWGSSGGSDTQYF